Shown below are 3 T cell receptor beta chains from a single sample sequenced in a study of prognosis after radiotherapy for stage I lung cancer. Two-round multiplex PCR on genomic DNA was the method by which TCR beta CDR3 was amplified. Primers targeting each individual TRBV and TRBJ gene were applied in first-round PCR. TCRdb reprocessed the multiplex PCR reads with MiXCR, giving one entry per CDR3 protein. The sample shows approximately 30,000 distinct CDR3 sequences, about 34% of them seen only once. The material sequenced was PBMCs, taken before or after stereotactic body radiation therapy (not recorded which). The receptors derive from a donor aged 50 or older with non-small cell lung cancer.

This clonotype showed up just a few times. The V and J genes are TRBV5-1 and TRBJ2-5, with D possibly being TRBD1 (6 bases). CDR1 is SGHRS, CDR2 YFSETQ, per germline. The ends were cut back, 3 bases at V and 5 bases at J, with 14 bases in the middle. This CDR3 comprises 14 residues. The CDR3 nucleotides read TGCGCCAGCAGCTCCCATAACAGGGAGGAGACCCAGTACTTC. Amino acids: CASSSHNREETQYF.

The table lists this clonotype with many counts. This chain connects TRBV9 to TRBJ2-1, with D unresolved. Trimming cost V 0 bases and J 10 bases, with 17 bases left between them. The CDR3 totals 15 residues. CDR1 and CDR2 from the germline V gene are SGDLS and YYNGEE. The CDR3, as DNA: TGTGCCAGCAGCGTAGTCCCTAGTCCAGAAAGCGAGCAGTTCTTC. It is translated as CASSVVPSPESEQFF.

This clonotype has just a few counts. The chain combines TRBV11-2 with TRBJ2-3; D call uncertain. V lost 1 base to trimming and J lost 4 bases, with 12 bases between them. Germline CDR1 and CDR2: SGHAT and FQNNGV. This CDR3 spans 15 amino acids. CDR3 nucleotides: TGTGCCAGCAGCTTAGCTTTGGCTAGTGCAGATACGCAGTATTTT. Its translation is CASSLALASADTQYF. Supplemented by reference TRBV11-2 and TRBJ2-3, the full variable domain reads EAGVAQSPRYKIIEKRQSVAFWCNPISGHATLYWYQQILGQGPKLLIQFQNNGVVDDSQLPKDRFSAERLKGVDSTLKIQPAKLEDSAVYLCASSLALASADTQYFGPGTRLTVL.